This T cell receptor beta chain emerged from a study of cytomegalovirus exposure and HLA in healthy donors. With 5 bases clipped from V and 7 bases from J, the junction kept 6 bases outside the gene matches. Per the germline V gene, CDR1 is KGHSH and CDR2 is LQKENI. There are 13 residues in the CDR3. The PCR had 60 Vbeta and 13 Jbeta primers. Sequenced by immunoSEQ multiplex PCR; TCRdb stores in-frame clones only, minus some. Reported are some 130,000 clones; the ten largest clones contain approximately 1.7%. The J gene is TRBJ1-2, the V gene TRBV18; 8 bases match TRBD1. The sequencing input was PBMCs. The TCR was taken from a young man in good health and CMV-seronegative. In nucleotides, the CDR3 is TGTGCCAGCTCATCCCAGGGGGCGACTGGCTACACCTTC. Translating gives CASSSQGATGYTF. Full variable domain (outside the CDR3, taken from reference TRBV18 and TRBJ1-2): NAGVMQNPRHLVRRRGQEARLRCSPMKGHSHVYWYRQLPEEGLKFMVYLQKENIIDESGMPKERFSAEFPKEGPSILRIQQVVRGDSAAYFCASSSQGATGYTFGSGTRLTVV.